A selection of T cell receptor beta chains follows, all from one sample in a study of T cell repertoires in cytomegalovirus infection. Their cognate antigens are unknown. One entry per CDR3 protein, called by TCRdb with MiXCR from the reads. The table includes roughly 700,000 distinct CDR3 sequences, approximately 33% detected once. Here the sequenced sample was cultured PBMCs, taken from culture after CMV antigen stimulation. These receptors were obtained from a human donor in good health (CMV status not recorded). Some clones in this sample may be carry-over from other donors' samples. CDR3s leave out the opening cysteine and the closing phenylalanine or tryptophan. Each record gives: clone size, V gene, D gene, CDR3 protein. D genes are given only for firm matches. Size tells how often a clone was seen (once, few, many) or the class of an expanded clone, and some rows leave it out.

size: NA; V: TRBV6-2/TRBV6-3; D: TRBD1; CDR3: ASSRYFPGQGFGEQY
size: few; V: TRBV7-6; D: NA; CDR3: ASSLEMAQPQH
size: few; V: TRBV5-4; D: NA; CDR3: ASSTPGELYNEQF
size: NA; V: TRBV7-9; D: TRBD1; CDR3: ASSLEGQGTGQPQH
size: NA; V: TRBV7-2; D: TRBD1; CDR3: ASSLGTGQGYNEQF
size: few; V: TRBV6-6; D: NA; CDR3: ASSRRAETNEKLF
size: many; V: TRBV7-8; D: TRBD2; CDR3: ASSLRASGSYEQY
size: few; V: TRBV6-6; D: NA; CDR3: ASRNQGSSGNTIY
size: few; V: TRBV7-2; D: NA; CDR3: ASSLAGGRGDTQY
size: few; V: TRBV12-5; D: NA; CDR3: ASGPGHPRTDTQY
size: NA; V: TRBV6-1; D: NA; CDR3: ASSGVGGPDTQY
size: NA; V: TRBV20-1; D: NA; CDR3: SAFRRAANTEAF
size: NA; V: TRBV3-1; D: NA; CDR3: ASSQDINQPQH
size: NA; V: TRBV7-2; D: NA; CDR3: ASRGGDNLSTQY
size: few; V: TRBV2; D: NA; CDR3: ASTQGRLSETQY
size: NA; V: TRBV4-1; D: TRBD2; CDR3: ASSSRTSGGLSYEQY
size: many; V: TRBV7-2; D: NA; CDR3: ASSASGNTIY
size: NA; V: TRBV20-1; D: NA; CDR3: SARDLGGARETQY
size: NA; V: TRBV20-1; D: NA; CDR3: SARLGSGNTEAF
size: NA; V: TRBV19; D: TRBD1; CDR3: ASSIGDRAYSNQPQH
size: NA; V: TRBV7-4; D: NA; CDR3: ASSLRVPGEKISGNTIY
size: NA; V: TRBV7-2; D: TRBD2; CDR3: ASSLVSGGGEQF
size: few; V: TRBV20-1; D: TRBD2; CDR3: SAQRLAGTTDTQY
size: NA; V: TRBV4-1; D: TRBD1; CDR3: ASSQDVRTGTDTQY
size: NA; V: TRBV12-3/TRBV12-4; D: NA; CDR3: ASSPEAGAEAF
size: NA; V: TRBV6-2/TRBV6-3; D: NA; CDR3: ASSYVEGTEAF
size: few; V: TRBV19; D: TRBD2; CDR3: ASSVLAGGGPDSYEQY
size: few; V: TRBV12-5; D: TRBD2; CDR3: ASGETGTSGSRLYEQF
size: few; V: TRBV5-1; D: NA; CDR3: ASSSTLHEQY
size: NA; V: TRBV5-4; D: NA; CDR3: ASSLRESLTDTQY
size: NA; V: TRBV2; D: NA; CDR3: ASRYNSPLH
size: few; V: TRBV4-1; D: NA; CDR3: ASRGGIVDEQF
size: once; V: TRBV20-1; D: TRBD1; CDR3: SANGQVTQPSDEQF
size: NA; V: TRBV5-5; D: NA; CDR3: ASSLAPQGEGGYT
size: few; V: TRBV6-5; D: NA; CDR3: ASTPQFQETQY
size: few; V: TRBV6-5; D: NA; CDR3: ASRDRHTEAF